This T cell receptor beta chain was recovered during a study of CD8 T cells in Susac syndrome. An input of about 0.45 to 1 ug of RNA was subjected to reverse transcription using random hexamers. TCRdb reprocessed the immunoSEQ multiplex PCR reads via MiXCR and lists one record per CDR3 protein. The sample shows roughly 150,000 distinct CDR3 sequences, nearly 97% of them seen only once. TEMRA cells were enriched by FACS, and CD4+ and CD8+ T cells were negatively isolated. In germline, CDR1 is SGHDN, CDR2 FVKESK. V was pared by 1 base and J by 0 bases, with 7 bases between. The CDR3 runs 15 residues. The chain uses TRBV14 and TRBJ1-3; no firm D call. This clonotype was obtained from a human donor with multiple sclerosis. The sequencing sample was made of CD8+ T cells from PBMCs. CDR3 sequence reads: CASSQGSNSGNTIYF. Here the CDR3 DNA reads TGTGCCAGCAGCCAAGGATCTAACTCTGGAAACACCATATATTTT.